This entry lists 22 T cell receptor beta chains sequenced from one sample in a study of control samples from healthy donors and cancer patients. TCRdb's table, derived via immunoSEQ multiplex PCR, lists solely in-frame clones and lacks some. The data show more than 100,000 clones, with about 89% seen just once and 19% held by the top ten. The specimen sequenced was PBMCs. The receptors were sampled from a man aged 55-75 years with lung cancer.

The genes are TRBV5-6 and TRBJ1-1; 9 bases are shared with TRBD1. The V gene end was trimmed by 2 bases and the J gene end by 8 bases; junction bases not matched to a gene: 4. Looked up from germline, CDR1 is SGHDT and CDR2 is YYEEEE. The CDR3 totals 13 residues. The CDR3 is CASSLGQGLEAFF. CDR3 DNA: TGTGCCAGCAGCTTAGGACAGGGGTTGGAAGCTTTCTTT.

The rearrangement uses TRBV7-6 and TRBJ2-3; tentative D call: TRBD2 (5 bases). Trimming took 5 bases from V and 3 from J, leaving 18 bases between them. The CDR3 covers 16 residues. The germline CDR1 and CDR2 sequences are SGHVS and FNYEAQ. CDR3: CASSQRTLRDTDTQYF. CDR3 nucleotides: TGTGCCAGCAGCCAGCGGACGTTAAGGGATACAGATACGCAGTATTTT. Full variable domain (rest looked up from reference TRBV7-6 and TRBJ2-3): GAGVSQSPRYKVTKRGQDVALRCDPISGHVSLYWYRQALGQGPEFLTYFNYEAQQDKSGLPNDRFSAERPEGSISTLTIQRTEQRDSAMYRCASSQRTLRDTDTQYFGPGTRLTVL.

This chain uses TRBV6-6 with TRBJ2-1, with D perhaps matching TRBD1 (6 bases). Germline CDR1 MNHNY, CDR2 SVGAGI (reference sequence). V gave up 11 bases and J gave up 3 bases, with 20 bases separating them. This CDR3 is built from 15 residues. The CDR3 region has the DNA TGTGCCTCTCAAAAGGGACAAGGTCACTACAATGAGCAGTTCTTC. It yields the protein CASQKGQGHYNEQFF.

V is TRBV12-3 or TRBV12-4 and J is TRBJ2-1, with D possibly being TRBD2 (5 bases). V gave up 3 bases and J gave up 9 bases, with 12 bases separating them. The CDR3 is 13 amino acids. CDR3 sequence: CASSFRGNGEQFF. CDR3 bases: TGTGCCAGCAGTTTCCGGGGAAACGGTGAGCAGTTCTTC.

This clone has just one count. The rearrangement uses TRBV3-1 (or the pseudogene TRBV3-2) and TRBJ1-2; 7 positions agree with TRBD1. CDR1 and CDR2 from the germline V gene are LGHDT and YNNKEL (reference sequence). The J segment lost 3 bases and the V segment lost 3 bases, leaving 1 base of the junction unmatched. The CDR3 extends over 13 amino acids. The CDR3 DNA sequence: TGTGCCAGCAGCCAGGGACAGCACTATGGCTACACCTTC. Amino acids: CASSQGQHYGYTF.

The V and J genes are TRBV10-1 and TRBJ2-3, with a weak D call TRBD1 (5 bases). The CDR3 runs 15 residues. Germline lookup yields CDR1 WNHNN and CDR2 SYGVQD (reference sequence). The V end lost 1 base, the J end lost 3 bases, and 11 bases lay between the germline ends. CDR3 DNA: TGCGCCAGCAGTGAGTTGGACCAGGGAACAGATACGCAGTATTTT. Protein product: CASSELDQGTDTQYF.

The CDR3 nucleotides read TGTGCCAGCAGCTTCGGGGAGATTGAAAAACTGTTTTTT. Its translation: CASSFGEIEKLFF. V usage is TRBV7-6 and J usage is TRBJ1-4; no firm D call. The CDR3 sequence is 13 residues long. Germline CDR1 reads SGHVS; CDR2 reads FNYEAQ. V gave up 3 bases and J gave up 7 bases, with 9 bases separating them.

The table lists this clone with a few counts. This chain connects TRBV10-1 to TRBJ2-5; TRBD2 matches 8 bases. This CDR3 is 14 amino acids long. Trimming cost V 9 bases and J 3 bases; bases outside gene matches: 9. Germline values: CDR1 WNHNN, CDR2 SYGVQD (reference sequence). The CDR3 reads CARTHGAGEETQYF. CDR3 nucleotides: TGCGCCAGAACCCACGGAGCGGGGGAAGAGACCCAGTACTTC.

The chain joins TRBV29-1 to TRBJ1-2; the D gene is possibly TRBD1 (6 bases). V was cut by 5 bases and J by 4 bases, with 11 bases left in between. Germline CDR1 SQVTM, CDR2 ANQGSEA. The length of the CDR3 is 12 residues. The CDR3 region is CSVTRDTYGYTF. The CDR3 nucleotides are TGCAGCGTTACCCGGGACACCTATGGCTACACCTTC.

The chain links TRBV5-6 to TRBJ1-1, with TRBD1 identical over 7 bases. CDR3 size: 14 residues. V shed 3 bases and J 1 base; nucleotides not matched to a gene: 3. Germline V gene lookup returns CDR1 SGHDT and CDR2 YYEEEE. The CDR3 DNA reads TGTGCCAGCAGCTCGGCAGGGGGGAACACTGAAGCTTTCTTT. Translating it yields CASSSAGGNTEAFF.

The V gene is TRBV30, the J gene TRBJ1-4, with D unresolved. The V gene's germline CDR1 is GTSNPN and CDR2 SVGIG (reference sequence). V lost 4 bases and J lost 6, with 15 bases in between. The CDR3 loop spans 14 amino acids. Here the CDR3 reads CAWTDRRSDEKLFF. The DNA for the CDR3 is TGTGCCTGGACCGATCGACGTTCCGATGAAAAACTGTTTTTT. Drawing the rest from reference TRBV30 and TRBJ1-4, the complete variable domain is SQTIHQWPATLVQPVGSPLSLECTVEGTSNPNLYWYRQAAGRGLQLLFYSVGIGQISSEVPQNLSASRPQDRQFILSSKKLLLSDSGFYLCAWTDRRSDEKLFFGSGTQLSVL.

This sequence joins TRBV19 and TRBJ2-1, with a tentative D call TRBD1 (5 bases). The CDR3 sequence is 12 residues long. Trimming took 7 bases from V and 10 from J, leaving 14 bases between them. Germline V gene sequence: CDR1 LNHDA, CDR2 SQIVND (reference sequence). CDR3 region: CASNTGAREQFF. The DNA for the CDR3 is TGTGCCAGTAACACAGGAGCGAGGGAGCAGTTCTTC.

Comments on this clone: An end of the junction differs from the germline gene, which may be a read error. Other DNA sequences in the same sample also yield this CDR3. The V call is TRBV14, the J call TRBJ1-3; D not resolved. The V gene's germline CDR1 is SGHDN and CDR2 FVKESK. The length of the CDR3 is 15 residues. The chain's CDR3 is CASSQVAFSGNTIYF. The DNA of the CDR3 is TGCGCCAGCAGCCAAGTTGCCTTTTCTGGAAACACCATATATTTT.

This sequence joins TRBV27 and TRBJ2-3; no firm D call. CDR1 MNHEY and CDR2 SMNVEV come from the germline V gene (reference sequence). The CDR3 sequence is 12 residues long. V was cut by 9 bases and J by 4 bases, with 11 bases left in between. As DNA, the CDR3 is TGTGCCAGTCAAGATTATTCAGATACGCAGTATTTT. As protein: CASQDYSDTQYF.

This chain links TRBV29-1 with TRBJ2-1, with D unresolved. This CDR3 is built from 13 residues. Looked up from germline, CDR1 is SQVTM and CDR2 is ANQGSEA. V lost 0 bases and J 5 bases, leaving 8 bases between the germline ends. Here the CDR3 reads CSVEEQLDNEQFF. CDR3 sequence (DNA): TGCAGCGTTGAAGAACAGCTGGACAATGAGCAGTTCTTC.

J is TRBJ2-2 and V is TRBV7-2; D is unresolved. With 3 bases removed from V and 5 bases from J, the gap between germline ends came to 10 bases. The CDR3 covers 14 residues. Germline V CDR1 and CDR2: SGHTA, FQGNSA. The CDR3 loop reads CASSFAPSTGELFF. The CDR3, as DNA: TGTGCCAGCAGCTTTGCCCCCTCGACCGGGGAGCTGTTTTTT.

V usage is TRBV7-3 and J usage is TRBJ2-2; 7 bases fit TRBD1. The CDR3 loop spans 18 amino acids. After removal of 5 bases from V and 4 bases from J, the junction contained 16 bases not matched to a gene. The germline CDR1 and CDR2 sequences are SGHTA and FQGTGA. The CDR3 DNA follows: TGTGCCAGCAGCCCGATACCCTTAAGACAGGGCAGCACCGGGGAGCTGTTTTTT. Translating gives CASSPIPLRQGSTGELFF.

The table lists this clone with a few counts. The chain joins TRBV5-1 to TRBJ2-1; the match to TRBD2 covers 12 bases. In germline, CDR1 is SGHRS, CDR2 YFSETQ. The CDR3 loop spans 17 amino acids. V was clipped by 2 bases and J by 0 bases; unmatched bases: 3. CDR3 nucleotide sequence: TGCGCCAGCAGCTTTCTAGCGGGGGGGAGCTCCTACAATGAGCAGTTCTTC. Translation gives CASSFLAGGSSYNEQFF.

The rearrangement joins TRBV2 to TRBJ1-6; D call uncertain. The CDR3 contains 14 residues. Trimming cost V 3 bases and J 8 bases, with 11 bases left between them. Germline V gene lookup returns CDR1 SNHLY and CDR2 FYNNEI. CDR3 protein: CASSDSGVDSPLHF. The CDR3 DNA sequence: TGTGCCAGCAGTGATTCCGGAGTGGATTCACCCCTCCACTTT.

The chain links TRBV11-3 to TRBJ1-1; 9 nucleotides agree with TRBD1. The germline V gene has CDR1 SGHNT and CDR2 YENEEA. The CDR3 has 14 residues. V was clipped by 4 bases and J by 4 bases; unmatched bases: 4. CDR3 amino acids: CASSSRDRVTEAFF. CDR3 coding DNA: TGTGCCAGCAGCTCCCGGGACAGGGTCACTGAAGCTTTCTTT.

The CDR3 bases are TGTGCCAGCAGTCCCGGGACAGGGACGATTAACTATGGCTACACCTTC. As protein: CASSPGTGTINYGYTF. V is TRBV6-6 and J is TRBJ1-2, with TRBD1 identical over 9 bases. With 5 bases clipped from V and 1 base from J, the junction kept 8 bases outside the gene matches. This CDR3 comprises 16 residues. Looked up from germline, CDR1 is MNHNY and CDR2 is SVGAGI (reference sequence).

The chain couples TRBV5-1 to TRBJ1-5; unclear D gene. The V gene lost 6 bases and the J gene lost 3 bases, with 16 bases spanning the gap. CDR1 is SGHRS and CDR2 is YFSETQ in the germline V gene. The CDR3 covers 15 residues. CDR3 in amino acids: CASTEGPADNQPQHF. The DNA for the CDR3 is TGCGCCAGCACCGAGGGTCCAGCAGACAATCAGCCCCAGCATTTT. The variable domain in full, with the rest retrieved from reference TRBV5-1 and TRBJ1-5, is KAGVTQTPRYLIKTRGQQVTLSCSPISGHRSVSWYQQTPGQGLQFLFEYFSETQRNKGNFPGRFSGRQFSNSRSEMNVSTLELGDSALYLCASTEGPADNQPQHFGDGTRLSIL.